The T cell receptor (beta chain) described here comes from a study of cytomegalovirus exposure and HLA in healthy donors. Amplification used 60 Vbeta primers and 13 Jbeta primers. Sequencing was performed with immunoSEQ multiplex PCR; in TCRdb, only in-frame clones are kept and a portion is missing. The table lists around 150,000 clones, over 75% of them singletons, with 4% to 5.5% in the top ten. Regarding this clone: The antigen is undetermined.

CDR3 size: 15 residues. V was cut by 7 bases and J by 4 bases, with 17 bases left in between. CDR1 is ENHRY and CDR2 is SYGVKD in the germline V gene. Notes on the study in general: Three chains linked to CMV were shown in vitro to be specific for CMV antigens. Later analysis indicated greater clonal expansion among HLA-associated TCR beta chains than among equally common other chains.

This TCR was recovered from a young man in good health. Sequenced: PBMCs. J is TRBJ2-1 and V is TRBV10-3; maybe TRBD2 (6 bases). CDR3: CAIKAGTLIYNEQFF. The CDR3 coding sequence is TGTGCCATCAAGGCGGGAACGTTGATTTACAATGAGCAGTTCTTC.